The source of this TCR beta chain is a study of blood T cells in healthy people across ages. Alongside a J-beta primer mix, a sample-barcoded 5' primer served in a second PCR lasting 7 to 11 cycles. Sequencing yielded, for each sample, at least 3 million paired-end reads carrying CDR3. One entry per CDR3 protein results from TCRdb running MiXCR on the 5' RACE reads. Counted here are hundreds of thousands of distinct CDR3 sequences, roughly 44% occurring once; the ten biggest clones make up around 21%. This receptor was obtained from a man in his 60s in good health. The material sequenced was blood.

The CDR3 nucleotides read TGTGCCAGCAGCTTAGGGGAAGGGTTCTACGAGCAGTTCTTC. Translation: CASSLGEGFYEQFF. The rearrangement uses TRBV7-9 and TRBJ2-1; no firm D call. Trimming cost V 1 base and J 10 bases, with 14 bases left between them. Germline V lookup: CDR1 SEHNR, CDR2 FQNEAQ (reference sequence). This CDR3 contains 14 residues.